The 5 T cell receptor beta chains given below trace back to one sample, sequenced in a study of blood T cells in healthy people across ages. Combining a sample-barcoded 5' primer with a J-beta primer mix, a second PCR ran for about 7 to 11 cycles. In TCRdb, the 5' RACE reads were re-called with MiXCR into one record per CDR3 protein. The repertoire holds 700,000 to 1,000,000 distinct CDR3 sequences, approximately 48% seen once, with 15% to 25% in the top ten. The sample comprised blood. These receptors were obtained from a man between 60 and 70 years old in good health.

The V gene is TRBV12-3 or TRBV12-4, the J gene TRBJ2-4; perhaps TRBD1 as D (5 bases). This CDR3 has 12 amino acids. Trimming removed 6 bases at V and 7 bases at J, with 10 bases between. DNA for the CDR3: TGTGCCAGCAGGCGCTCAGGGAACATTCAGTACTTC. Translated, it gives CASRRSGNIQYF.

Only a few counts were recorded for this clonotype. The chain couples TRBV27 to TRBJ1-2, with TRBD1 identical over 8 bases. Trimming cost V 5 bases and J 1 base; bases outside gene matches: 3. Germline CDR1 MNHEY, CDR2 SMNVEV (reference sequence). CDR3 length: 14 residues. CDR3 in amino acids: CASSRQGFNYGYTF. The CDR3 bases are TGTGCCAGCAGTAGACAGGGGTTTAACTATGGCTACACCTTC.

This clonotype was seen only a few times. This chain connects TRBV7-9 to TRBJ2-7, with TRBD1 matching 7 bases. CDR1 and CDR2 (germline): SEHNR, FQNEAQ (reference sequence). The CDR3 is 15 amino acids. V shed 4 bases and J 5 bases; nucleotides not matched to a gene: 11. The CDR3 here is CASSSPRQGVHEQYF. CDR3 bases: TGTGCCAGCAGCTCCCCTAGACAGGGTGTCCACGAGCAGTACTTC.

This clonotype came up a few times. The chain recombines TRBV12-3 or TRBV12-4 with TRBJ1-5; TRBD1 is a possible D gene (6 bases). This CDR3 comprises 16 residues. V gave up 5 bases and J gave up 4 bases, with 18 bases separating them. The CDR3 loop is CASSLSTGSVNQPQHF. The CDR3 nucleotides read TGTGCCAGCAGTCTATCGACAGGCAGTGTTAATCAGCCCCAGCATTTT.

CDR3 nucleotide sequence: TGTGCCAGCAGCTACGACAGGGGAAAGGTGGTAACAGATACGCAGTATTTT. Protein: CASSYDRGKVVTDTQYF. The J gene is TRBJ2-3, the V gene TRBV7-2; 8 nucleotides agree with TRBD1. The CDR3 runs 17 residues. V shed 4 bases, J shed 3 bases, and the junction held 12 bases outside the gene matches. Germline V lookup: CDR1 SGHTA, CDR2 FQGNSA.